This T cell receptor (beta chain) is from a study of cytomegalovirus exposure and HLA in healthy donors (dated by TCRdb to about 2017). For context, the study as a whole: An earlier analysis of roughly 500 of the donors reported 250 to 300 Gb of sequence data and 100 million to 140 million unique TCR beta sequences from around 200 million T cells. To predict cytomegalovirus infection status, the study brought together high-throughput TCR immunosequencing, statistical association of individual TCRs with disease status, and machine learning. Rather than drawing on any new phenotypic data, the later analysis identified candidate immune exposures from TCR beta sequences and the way those sequences occurred across donors. Across about 380 genotyped donors of the cohort, an average of approximately 240,000 unique TCR beta nucleotide sequences per donor were sequenced, and roughly 18% of those sequences were non-productive. In addition to the first cohort of 500 to 850 subjects, a separate validation cohort of around 110 different subjects was used. Alongside the repertoire data, information on donor age, sex, ethnicity and CMV serostatus was compiled. An early release that covered more than 550 HLA-typed donors contained approximately 300 gigabases of sequencing data and about 84 million unique TCR sequences. HLA typing covered class I and class II loci at four-digit resolution. The study used immunosequencing to profile the T cell repertoires of 670 or so subjects and linked those repertoires to cytomegalovirus serostatus. In an earlier analysis of several hundred of the donors, high-throughput TCR beta sequencing was used to judge whether each TCR beta V gene segment behaved as functional or pseudogenic. In a later analysis, previously published TCR beta repertoires from about 640 donors were re-analyzed and high-resolution HLA genotyping was added so that TCR occurrence patterns could be studied. Every repertoire in the discovery cohort had been generated on one and the same sequencing platform. The study aimed to test whether signatures of past pathogen exposure could be identified by cataloging public T cell receptors. The number of donors typed differed by locus, with about 629-630 for A, B, C, DRB1 and DQB1, 522 for DQA1, nearly 610 for DPA1, and around 460 for DPB1. A later genetic analysis used genome-wide SNP genotypes for about three fifths of the roughly 700 donors, treating that subset as a discovery cohort. Of the 398 genotyped donors, 65% to 90% fell in the genetic ancestry cluster associated with self-reported Caucasian donors. Because of strong linkage in the cohort, roughly 5 DR-DQ haplotypes were treated as single units for association and clustering. General conclusions and limits of the study: A group of highly shared sequence variants was considered likely to be a technical artifact of the sequencing pipeline. Because the 87-base-pair reads could not distinguish some IMGT-functional V segments, including TRBV6-2 and TRBV6-3, those segments were excluded. The authors suggested that the approach could potentially be generalized to other disease states and immunological phenotypes. In a later analysis, HLA-associated TCR beta chains showed more clonal expansion and lower generation probabilities than non-associated chains that were equally common. According to a later genetic analysis, donors in an Asian-associated ancestry cluster had fewer N-insertions in productive TCRs than the approximately 710-donor mean. Three of the identified cytomegalovirus-associated TCR beta chains were confirmed in vitro to be specific for cytomegalovirus antigens. In an earlier analysis of approximately 590 of the donors, most TCR beta V segments appeared in productive rearrangements about 87% or about 30% of the time, broadly matching IMGT annotations. According to a later analysis, most CMV-associated TCR beta chains appeared to be HLA-restricted, and the HLA associations seemed to be driven largely by CMV exposure. At a false discovery rate of 0.05, a later analysis linked about 16,000 TCR beta sequences to specific HLA alleles. Most TCR sequences were observed very rarely across donors, whereas some public TCRs were present in many individuals. An association between a missense DCLRE1C variant and V-gene and J-gene trimming of TCR beta chains was found in a later genetic analysis and replicated in an independent cohort. Correlated functional status among segregating V segments might be attributable to linkage disequilibrium, but an unknown experimental factor could not be ruled out. In a later analysis, TCR association rates were found to vary across HLA loci, with the most associated TCRs seen for DRB1 alleles and the fewest for HLA-C alleles. A further reported finding was that TCR beta sequences accurately predicted the HLA-A and HLA-B alleles for most subjects in the first cohort. The study gave a list of about 150 TCR beta chains associated with cytomegalovirus. The earlier analysis of a few hundred of the donors excluded over 15 rarely observed V segments, including chromosome 9 orphons, because counts were too low. Strong co-occurrence of HLA alleles, especially DR and DQ, made assigning TCR associations to individual alleles difficult. In a later analysis, several top co-occurrence clusters were reported to appear linked to parvovirus B19, influenza, CMV and Epstein-Barr virus. The classifier was reported to diagnose cytomegalovirus status with high specificity and sensitivity in both the original cohort and the validation cohort. For the cohort, immune exposure information was limited to CMV serostatus. Sequencing depth was assumed to be roughly uniform across donors in the presence/absence analyses, though that assumption may not hold. Because HLA typing was missing for some donors at each locus, association tests included only the typed subset. In this cohort, only TCR beta chains were sequenced, and detectable features were limited by the absence of alpha or paired-chain data.

Based on the germline V gene, the CDR1 and CDR2 sequences are SGHRS and YFSETQ. Including the terminal cysteine and phenylalanine, the CDR3 comprises 16 residues. Only the CDR3 part of the read is kept: 48 bases, read in frame from the first base. V is pared back by 1 base and J by 7 bases, with 15 bases lying between the germline termini. The cohort was made up of roughly 670 healthy bone marrow donors. At the time of sampling, every cohort member was nominally healthy, though immune exposures that went unrecorded were likely present. The donor tested CMV seronegative and was one of the 352 seronegative cohort members. A peripheral blood sample was collected from each donor, and TCR beta sequencing was performed on peripheral blood mononuclear cells. Genomic DNA was extracted from the blood cell samples with the Qiagen DNeasy Blood Extraction Kit. Preparation of the library involved the immunoSEQ multiplex PCR assay. A mixture of 60 forward primers for TCR Vbeta segments and 13 reverse primers for TCR Jbeta segments was used in the multiplex PCR. Amplification of the CDR3 region of rearranged TCR beta genes was performed with a multiplex PCR assay on genomic DNA. The amplified TCR beta libraries were sequenced on the Illumina HiSeq System as 87-base-pair reads. Concerning the study's data processing: A later analysis tallied some 79 million unique TCR beta chains across the 660 or so repertoires, and some 10 million of those chains were shared by two or more donors. Raw reads were error-corrected and collapsed into unique sequences with a nearest-neighbor algorithm that merged closely related sequences to remove PCR and sequencing errors. CDR3 sequences were aligned to IMGT reference sequences to assign V, D and J gene segments. Each retained sequence needed at least a six-nucleotide match to both a V gene segment and a J gene segment. A rearrangement counted as productive if the CDR3 had no stop codons and remained in frame with V and J, and every other rearrangement counted as non-productive. CDR3 was defined by IMGT convention, running from the second conserved V-encoded cysteine to the conserved J-encoded phenylalanine. In an earlier analysis of more than 550 of the donors, sequences lacking an unambiguous match to a single V gene segment were excluded. An earlier analysis of 500 to 600 of the donors classified V segments as functional when productive rearrangements were above 56.7% and as segregating when the standard deviation between donors was above 5%. A statistical classification framework was built for diagnosing cytomegalovirus status from the catalog of TCR beta chain sequences. V and J gene assignment, in a later analysis, came from comparing TCR nucleotide sequences with IMGT/GENE-DB human TR gene sequences. A later analysis assigned CDR3 sequences and most-parsimonious VDJ recombination scenarios with the TCRdist pipeline. A later analysis defined each TCR beta chain by its CDR3 amino acid sequence plus V-gene family, and excluded reads lacking a unique V-gene family. A later analysis removed roughly 590 highly shared, low-generation-probability nucleotide sequences to deal with suspected cross-contamination and a sequencing artifact. A later analysis calculated a clonal expansion index for each public chain from normalized within-repertoire ranks of inferred template counts. A later analysis computed generation probabilities with a VDJ recombination model fitted to out-of-frame rearrangements, and checked the results against IGoR. In a later analysis, TCR-TCR, TCR-HLA and TCR-CMV co-occurrence was scored with hypergeometric tests, and a repertoire-size bias correction was applied to TCR pairs. A later analysis estimated false discovery rates by permuting HLA or CMV assignments 20 times. In a later analysis, co-occurring TCRs were grouped with DBSCAN, and TCRdist sequence similarity was added when clustering was performed within HLA-allele-positive subsets. Repertoires with fewer than 30,000 or more than 120,000 public chains, plus five repertoires with anomalous nucleotide sharing, were excluded from co-occurrence clustering. TCRdb limited this immuneACCESS table to in-frame rearrangements with V and J called. A share of clones is missing; checked studies link under half to unresolved V genes, and the rest is unexplained. D and trimming come from the DNA, and the V and J calls and clone size come from that table. The table for this sample lists about 160,000 clones; under 85% of them were counted only once. Of the sample, approximately 1.4% is held by the ten largest clones.

This clone was counted between two and nine times. Its antigen remains unidentified. There are no base qualities to consult, and no much larger clone falls within one base. Source material: PBMCs. The sequence is built from TRBV5-1 and TRBJ1-6, and perhaps TRBD1 as D gene, on 6 matching bases. The receptor was derived from a young woman in good health and CMV-seronegative. The nucleotide sequence is TGCGCCAGCAGCTTGTGGGCAGGGGCTGGAAATTCACCCCTCCACTTT. This codes for CASSLWAGAGNSPLHF. With the rest looked up from the reference TRBV5-1 and TRBJ1-6 genes rather than sequenced, the full variable domain is KAGVTQTPRYLIKTRGQQVTLSCSPISGHRSVSWYQQTPGQGLQFLFEYFSETQRNKGNFPGRFSGRQFSNSRSEMNVSTLELGDSALYLCASSLWAGAGNSPLHFGNGTRLTVT.